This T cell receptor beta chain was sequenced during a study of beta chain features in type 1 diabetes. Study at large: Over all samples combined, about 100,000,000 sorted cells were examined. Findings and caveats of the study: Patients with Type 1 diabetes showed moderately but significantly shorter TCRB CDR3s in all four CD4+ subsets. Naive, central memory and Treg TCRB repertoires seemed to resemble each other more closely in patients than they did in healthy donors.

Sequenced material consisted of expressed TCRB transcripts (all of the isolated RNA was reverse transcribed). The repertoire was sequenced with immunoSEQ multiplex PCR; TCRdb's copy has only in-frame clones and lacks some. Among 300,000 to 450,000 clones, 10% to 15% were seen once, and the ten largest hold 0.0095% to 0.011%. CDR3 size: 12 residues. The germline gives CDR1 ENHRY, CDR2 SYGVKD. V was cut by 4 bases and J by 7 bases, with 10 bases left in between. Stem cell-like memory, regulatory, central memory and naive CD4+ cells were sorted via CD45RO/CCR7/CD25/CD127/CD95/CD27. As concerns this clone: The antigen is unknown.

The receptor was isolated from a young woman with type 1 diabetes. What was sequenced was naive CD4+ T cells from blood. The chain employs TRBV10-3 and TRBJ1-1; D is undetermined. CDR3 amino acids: CAISVMRGEAFF. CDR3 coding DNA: TGTGCCATCAGTGTAATGCGGGGTGAAGCTTTCTTT.